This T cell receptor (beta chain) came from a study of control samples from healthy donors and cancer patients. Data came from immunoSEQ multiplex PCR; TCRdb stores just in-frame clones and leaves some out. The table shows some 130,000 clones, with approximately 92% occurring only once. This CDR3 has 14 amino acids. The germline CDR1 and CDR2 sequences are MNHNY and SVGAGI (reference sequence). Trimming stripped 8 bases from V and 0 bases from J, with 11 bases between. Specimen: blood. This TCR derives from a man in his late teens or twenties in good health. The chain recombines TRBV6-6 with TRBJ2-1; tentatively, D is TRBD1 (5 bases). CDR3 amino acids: CASGHTSSYNEQFF. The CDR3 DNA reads TGTGCCAGCGGACACACGAGCTCCTACAATGAGCAGTTCTTC.